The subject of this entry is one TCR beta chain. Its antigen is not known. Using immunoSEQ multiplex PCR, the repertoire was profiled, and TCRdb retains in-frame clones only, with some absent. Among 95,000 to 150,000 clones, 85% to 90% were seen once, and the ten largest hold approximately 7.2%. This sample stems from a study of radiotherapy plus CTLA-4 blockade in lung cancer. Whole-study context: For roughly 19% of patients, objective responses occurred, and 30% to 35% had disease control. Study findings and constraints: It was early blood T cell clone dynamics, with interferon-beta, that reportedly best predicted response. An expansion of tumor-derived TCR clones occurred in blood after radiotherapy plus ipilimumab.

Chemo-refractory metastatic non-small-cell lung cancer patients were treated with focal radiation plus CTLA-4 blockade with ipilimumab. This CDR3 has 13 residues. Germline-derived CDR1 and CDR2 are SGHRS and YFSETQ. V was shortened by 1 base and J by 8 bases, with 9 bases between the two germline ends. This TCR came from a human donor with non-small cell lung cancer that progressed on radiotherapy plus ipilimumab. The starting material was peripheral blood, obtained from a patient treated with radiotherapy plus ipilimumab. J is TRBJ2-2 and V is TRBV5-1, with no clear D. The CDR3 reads CASSLSLLGELFF. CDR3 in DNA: TGCGCCAGCAGCTTGTCACTCTTAGGGGAGCTGTTTTTT.